The text below deals with one TCR beta chain. The antigen remains undetermined. The entry originates in a study of metastatic and nonmetastatic thyroid tumors. Looking at the study overall: Comparison of repertoires was carried out across blood and tumor or nodule tissue from malignant and benign thyroid patients. Study-wide results and limits: Relative to benign nodules, malignant thyroid tumors were reportedly characterized by significantly elevated TCR beta diversity in blood and tumor.

Before thyroid surgery, none of the patients had received any treatment. Germline V CDR1 and CDR2: SGHTA, FQGNSA. V dropped 0 bases and J dropped 3; count of bases not matched to a gene: 1. The CDR3 runs 15 residues. In the authors' methods: The authors used CDR3 differences across clinicopathological groups to build a distant-metastasis classifier for papillary thyroid cancer. TCRdb reanalyzed the PCR reads with MiXCR. TCRdb, not the original authors, processed these V and J calls. Here the sample spans about 34,000 clones, roughly 35% being singletons. The chain recombines TRBV7-2 with TRBJ2-2; 7 bases are shared with TRBD1. The specimen sequenced was tumor tissue. The sequence came from a female donor with papillary thyroid cancer or a benign thyroid nodule (not recorded which). Some clones in this sample may be carry-over from other donors' samples. CDR3 in amino acids: CASSLATGHTGELFF. CDR3 DNA sequence: TGTGCCAGCAGCTTAGCGACAGGGCACACCGGGGAGCTGTTTTTT.